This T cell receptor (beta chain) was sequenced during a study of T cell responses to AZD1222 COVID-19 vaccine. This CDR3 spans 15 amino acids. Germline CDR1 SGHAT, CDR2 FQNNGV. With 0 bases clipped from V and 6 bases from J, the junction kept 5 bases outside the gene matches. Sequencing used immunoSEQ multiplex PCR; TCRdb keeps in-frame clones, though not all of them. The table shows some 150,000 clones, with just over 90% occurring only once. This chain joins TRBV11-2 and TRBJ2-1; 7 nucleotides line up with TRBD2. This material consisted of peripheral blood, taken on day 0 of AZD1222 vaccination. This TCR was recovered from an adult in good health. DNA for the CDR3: TGTGCCAGCAGCTTAGAACGGGGCGGGGGCAATGAGCAGTTCTTC. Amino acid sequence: CASSLERGGGNEQFF.